The T cell receptor beta chain under discussion was sequenced for a study of T cell repertoires in ileal Crohn's disease. To note about this clone: Its antigen is unknown.

Study outcomes and limitations: Clonality above 26.8% at surgery always came with endoscopic recurrence.

Germline V gives CDR1 SGDLS, CDR2 YYNGEE. J lost 2 bases, V lost 0 bases, and 6 bases had no gene match. The CDR3 is made up of 16 amino acids. Using immunoSEQ multiplex PCR, the repertoire was profiled, and TCRdb retains in-frame clones only, with some absent. The data contain about 12,000 clones, roughly 72% of them singletons. Specimen: ileal tissue. The sequence derives from an adult with Crohn's disease. The rearrangement links TRBV9 to TRBJ2-3; the match to TRBD2 covers 7 bases. The CDR3 sequence is CASSVGSLAATDTQYF. The CDR3 nucleotides read TGTGCCAGCAGCGTAGGGTCCCTAGCGGCCACAGATACGCAGTATTTT.